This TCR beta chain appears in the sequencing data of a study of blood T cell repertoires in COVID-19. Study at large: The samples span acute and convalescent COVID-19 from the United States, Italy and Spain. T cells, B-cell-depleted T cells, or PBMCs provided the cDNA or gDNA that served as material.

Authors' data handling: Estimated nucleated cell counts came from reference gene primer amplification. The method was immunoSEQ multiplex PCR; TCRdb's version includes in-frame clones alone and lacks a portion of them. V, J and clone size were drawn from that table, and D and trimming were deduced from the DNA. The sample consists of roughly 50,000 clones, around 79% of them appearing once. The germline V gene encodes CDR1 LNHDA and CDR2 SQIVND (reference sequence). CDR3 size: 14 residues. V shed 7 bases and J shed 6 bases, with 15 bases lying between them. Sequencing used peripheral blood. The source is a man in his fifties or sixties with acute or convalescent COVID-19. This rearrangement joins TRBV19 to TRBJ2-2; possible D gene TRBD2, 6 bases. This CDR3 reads CASKSGRGAGELFF. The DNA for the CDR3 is TGTGCCAGTAAAAGTGGGCGGGGTGCCGGGGAGCTGTTTTTT.